A selection of T cell receptor beta chains follows, all from one sample in a study of cytomegalovirus exposure and HLA in healthy donors. Profiling relied on immunoSEQ multiplex PCR, and the TCRdb table lists in-frame clones only, not all of them. The data contain more than 80,000 clones, nearly 80% of them seen just once; the ten biggest clones take up 4.1%. Input material: PBMCs. The receptors were gathered from a woman aged 40 to 50 in good health and CMV-seropositive. Both conserved end residues are part of each CDR3. A D gene is named only where the DNA matches it firmly. Clone size appears in some rows only: once, few, many, or a class for an expanded clone.

. TRBJ1-2 . TRBV7-9 CASSLGTVHYGYTF TGTGCCAGCAGCTTAGGGACAGTACACTATGGCTACACCTTC
. TRBJ1-1 . TRBV5-1 CASSLHTGLGGTEAFF TGCGCCAGCAGCTTACACACAGGATTAGGGGGCACTGAAGCTTTCTTT
. TRBJ2-2 TRBD2 TRBV5-4 CASRFSGRRTGELFF TGTGCCAGCAGATTTAGCGGGAGAAGAACCGGGGAGCTGTTTTTT
few TRBJ1-1 . TRBV19 CATSTQANTEAFF TGTGCCACCTCGACACAAGCTAACACTGAAGCTTTCTTT
. TRBJ2-7 . TRBV4-1 CASSQDRSYEQYF TGCGCCAGCAGCCAAGATCGTTCCTACGAGCAGTACTTC
. TRBJ2-1 . TRBV4-1 CASSQDVTDSTGPEQFF TGCGCCAGCAGCCAAGATGTTACCGATTCGACAGGTCCGGAGCAGTTCTTC
few TRBJ2-1 TRBD2 TRBV7-9 CSSSLVTSGNYNEQFF TGTTCCAGCAGCTTAGTGACTAGCGGGAACTACAATGAGCAGTTCTTC
. TRBJ1-1 TRBD1 TRBV28 CASSRGQGAVTEAFF TGTGCCAGCAGCCGAGGACAGGGGGCAGTCACTGAAGCTTTCTTT
few TRBJ1-4 . TRBV6-5 CASSLTGLTNEKLFF TGTGCCAGCAGCTTAACAGGTCTGACTAATGAAAAACTGTTTTTT
. TRBJ1-1 TRBD1 TRBV11-3 CASSLRQGSTEAFF TGTGCCAGCAGCCTAAGACAGGGGAGCACTGAAGCTTTCTTT
. TRBJ1-1 . TRBV28 CASSLPGQTLNEAFF TGTGCCAGCAGTTTACCTGGACAGACACTCAATGAAGCTTTCTTT
. TRBJ2-7 . TRBV19 CASSMGRELLGEQYF TGTGCCAGTAGTATGGGCCGGGAACTTTTGGGAGAGCAGTACTTC
. TRBJ2-5 TRBD2 TRBV7-2 CASSLVSGRTQETQYF TGTGCCAGCAGCTTAGTTAGCGGGAGGACCCAAGAGACCCAGTACTTC
few TRBJ2-1 TRBD2 TRBV5-4 CASSPGLAGGIGNEQFF TGTGCCAGCAGCCCAGGACTAGCGGGAGGCATCGGGAATGAGCAGTTCTTC
once TRBJ2-2 . TRBV2 CASRWGEGTGELFF TGTGCCAGCAGGTGGGGAGAAGGCACCGGGGAGCTGTTTTTT
. TRBJ2-5 TRBD2 TRBV28 CGASGQETQYF TGTGGGGCTAGCGGACAAGAGACCCAGTACTTC
. TRBJ2-7 TRBD1 TRBV28 CASSSMGQASSYEQYF TGTGCCAGCAGTTCCATGGGACAGGCTAGCTCCTACGAGCAGTACTTC
. TRBJ1-4 . TRBV6-5 CASSGYGEKLFF TGTGCCAGCAGTGGATACGGGGAAAAACTGTTTTTT
. TRBJ1-1 TRBD1 TRBV9 CASSVGDRFVPEAFF TGTGCCAGCAGCGTAGGGGACAGGTTCGTCCCTGAAGCTTTCTTT
. TRBJ1-2 TRBD1 TRBV6-1 CASSESPGGYGYTF TGTGCCAGCAGTGAATCGCCAGGGGGCTATGGCTACACCTTC
. TRBJ2-5 TRBD1 TRBV19 CASSATGGLETQYF TGTGCCAGTAGCGCAACAGGGGGCTTGGAGACCCAGTACTTC
. TRBJ1-5 . TRBV27 CASSLLPSSNQPQHF TGTGCCAGCAGTTTATTGCCGAGTAGCAATCAGCCCCAGCATTTT
. TRBJ2-7 TRBD2 TRBV23-1 CASSHPAGLAGSYEQYF TGCGCCAGCAGTCATCCCGCCGGACTAGCGGGCTCCTACGAGCAGTACTTC
. TRBJ1-1 TRBD1 TRBV7-9 CASSLEGAPGTEAFF TGTGCCAGCAGCTTAGAGGGGGCTCCGGGCACTGAAGCTTTCTTT
once TRBJ2-1 TRBD2 TRBV5-1 CASSGGTSGAYNEQFF TGCGCCAGCAGCGGGGGGACTAGCGGAGCCTACAATGAGCAGTTCTTC
once TRBJ2-5 TRBD1 TRBV5-6 CASSEGPGTGWETQYF TGTGCCAGCAGCGAAGGCCCCGGGACAGGGTGGGAGACCCAGTACTTC
. TRBJ1-1 . TRBV10-2 CASSERENTEAFF TGCGCCAGCAGTGAGCGGGAGAACACTGAAGCTTTCTTT
. TRBJ2-1 TRBD2 TRBV9 CASSVVRTSPYNEQFF TGTGCCAGCAGCGTAGTGCGGACTAGCCCTTACAATGAGCAGTTCTTC
. TRBJ2-7 TRBD2 TRBV4-1 CASSQGLADQSYEQYF TGCGCCAGCAGCCAAGGGCTAGCGGACCAATCCTACGAGCAGTACTTC
. TRBJ2-3 . TRBV2 CASSEDRFPDTQYF TGTGCCAGCAGTGAAGACAGGTTCCCAGATACGCAGTATTTT
. TRBJ2-1 TRBD2 TRBV5-4 CASSLLSGTGNEQFF TGTGCCAGCAGCTTGTTAAGCGGGACGGGCAATGAGCAGTTCTTC
. TRBJ2-1 TRBD2 TRBV7-2 CASSRSSGRNEQFF TGTGCCAGCAGCCGATCTAGCGGGAGGAATGAGCAGTTCTTC
. TRBJ2-7 . TRBV30 CAWSSSYEQYF TGTGCCTGGAGTTCCTCCTACGAGCAGTACTTC
. TRBJ2-7 TRBD2 TRBV10-3 CAISSGTSGPNWYF TGTGCCATCAGCTCCGGGACTAGCGGCCCAAATTGGTACTTC
. TRBJ2-5 TRBD2 TRBV5-4 CASSSQTSGSLETQYF TGTGCCAGCAGCTCACAAACTAGCGGGAGCTTAGAGACCCAGTACTTC
. TRBJ2-2 . TRBV9 CASSVTGNTNTGELFF TGTGCCAGCAGCGTAACAGGGAACACGAACACCGGGGAGCTGTTTTTT
. TRBJ2-7 TRBD1 TRBV2 CASSPLTGGEQYF TGTGCCAGCAGTCCACTTACAGGGGGCGAGCAGTACTTC
. TRBJ1-1 TRBD1 TRBV28 CASRGQGGSPEAFF TGTGCCAGCAGGGGACAGGGAGGTTCTCCTGAAGCTTTCTTT
. TRBJ2-2 TRBD2 TRBV19 CASSILPGLPWDTGELFF TGTGCCAGTAGTATATTACCGGGACTACCGTGGGACACCGGGGAGCTGTTTTTT
. TRBJ2-1 TRBD2 TRBV19 CASSIFPKTSGRANEQFF TGTGCCAGTAGTATTTTCCCAAAGACTAGCGGGAGGGCCAATGAGCAGTTCTTC
. TRBJ2-7 . TRBV2 CASSERFLSYEQYF TGTGCCAGCAGTGAACGGTTTCTCTCCTACGAGCAGTACTTC
. TRBJ2-1 TRBD2 TRBV7-2 CASSPRGGRAEQFF TGTGCCAGCAGCCCTCGGGGCGGGAGGGCTGAGCAGTTCTTC
. TRBJ1-5 . TRBV2 CASRDTTSRYSNQPQHF TGTGCCAGCAGGGACACAACATCCCGTTATAGCAATCAGCCCCAGCATTTT
. TRBJ2-5 TRBD2 TRBV2 CASSVLREGQTQYF TGTGCCAGCAGTGTCTTACGGGAGGGACAGACCCAGTACTTC
. TRBJ1-1 . TRBV19 CASSVFTEAFF TGTGCCAGTAGCGTATTCACTGAAGCTTTCTTT
once TRBJ1-1 TRBD1 TRBV7-9 CASSSGQVEAFF TGTGCCAGCAGCTCAGGACAGGTTGAAGCTTTCTTT